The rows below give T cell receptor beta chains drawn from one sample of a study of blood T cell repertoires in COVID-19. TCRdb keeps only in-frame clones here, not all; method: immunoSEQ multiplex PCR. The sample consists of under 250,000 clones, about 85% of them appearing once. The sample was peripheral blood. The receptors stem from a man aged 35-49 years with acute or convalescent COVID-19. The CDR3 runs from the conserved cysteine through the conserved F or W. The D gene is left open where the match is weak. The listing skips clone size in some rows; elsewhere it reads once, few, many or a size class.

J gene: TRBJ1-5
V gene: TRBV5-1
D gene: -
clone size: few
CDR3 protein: CASSSEGRDNQPQHF
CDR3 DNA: TGCGCCAGCAGCTCTGAGGGGAGGGACAATCAGCCCCAGCATTTT

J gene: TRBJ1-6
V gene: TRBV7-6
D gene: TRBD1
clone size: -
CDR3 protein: CASSPRQGEYNSPLHF
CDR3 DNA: TGTGCCAGCAGCCCAAGACAGGGGGAGTATAATTCACCCCTCCACTTT

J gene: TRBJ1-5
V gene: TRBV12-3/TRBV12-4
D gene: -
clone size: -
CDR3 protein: CASSTNSNQPQHF
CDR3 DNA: TGTGCCAGCAGCACTAATAGCAATCAGCCCCAGCATTTT

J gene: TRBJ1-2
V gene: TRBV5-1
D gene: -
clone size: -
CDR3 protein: CASSWEGNTGFYGYTF
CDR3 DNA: TGCGCCAGCAGCTGGGAAGGAAATACAGGGTTCTATGGCTACACCTTC

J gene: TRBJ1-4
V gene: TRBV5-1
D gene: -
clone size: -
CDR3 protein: CASSSWEGNEKLFF
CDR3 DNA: TGCGCCAGCAGCTCTTGGGAGGGCAATGAAAAACTGTTTTTT

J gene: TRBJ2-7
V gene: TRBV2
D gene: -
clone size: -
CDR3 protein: CAITSAGALSYEQYF
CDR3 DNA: TGTGCCATCACCTCGGCAGGGGCGCTTTCCTACGAGCAGTACTTC

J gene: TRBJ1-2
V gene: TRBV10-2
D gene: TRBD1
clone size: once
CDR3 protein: CASSEQGNNYGYTF
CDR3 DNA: TGCGCCAGCAGTGAACAGGGGAACAACTATGGCTACACCTTC

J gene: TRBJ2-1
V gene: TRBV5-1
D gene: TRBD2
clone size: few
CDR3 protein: CASSLTSGSDEQFF
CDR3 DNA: TGCGCCAGCAGCTTGACTAGCGGGAGCGATGAGCAGTTCTTC

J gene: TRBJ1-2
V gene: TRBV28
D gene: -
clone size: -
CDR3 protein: CASSSSGDGGNYGYTF
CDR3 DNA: TGTGCCAGCAGTTCCTCCGGTGACGGGGGGAACTATGGCTACACCTTC

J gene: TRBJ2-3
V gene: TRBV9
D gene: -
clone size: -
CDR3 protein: CASSVGHRGGDTQYF
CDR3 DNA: TGTGCCAGCAGCGTAGGCCACAGGGGGGGAGATACGCAGTATTTT

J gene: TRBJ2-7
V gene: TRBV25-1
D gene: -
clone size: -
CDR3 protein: CASRKGGEFYEQYF
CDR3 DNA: TGTGCCAGTCGTAAGGGGGGGGAATTCTACGAGCAGTACTTC

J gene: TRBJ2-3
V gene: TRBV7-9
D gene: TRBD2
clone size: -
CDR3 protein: CASSLALAGGPRTDTQYF
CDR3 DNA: TGTGCCAGCAGCTTAGCTCTAGCGGGAGGGCCCCGCACAGATACGCAGTATTTT

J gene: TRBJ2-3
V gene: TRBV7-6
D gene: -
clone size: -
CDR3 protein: CASSSGLSFTDTQYF
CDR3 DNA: TGTGCCAGCAGCTCGGGACTCTCATTCACAGATACGCAGTATTTT

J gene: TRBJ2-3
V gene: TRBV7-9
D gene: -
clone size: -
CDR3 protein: CASSLYGPDTQYF
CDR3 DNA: TGTGCCAGCAGCTTATATGGGCCAGATACGCAGTATTTT

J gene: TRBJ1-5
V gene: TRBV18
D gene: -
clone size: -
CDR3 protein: CASSPPQGTPWGNQPQHF
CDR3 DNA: TGTGCCAGCTCACCACCCCAGGGCACCCCCTGGGGCAATCAGCCCCAGCATTTT

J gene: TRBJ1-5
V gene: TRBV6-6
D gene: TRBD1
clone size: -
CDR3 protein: CASSPFSGTVSNQPQHF
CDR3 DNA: TGTGCCAGCAGTCCGTTCTCGGGGACAGTTAGCAATCAGCCCCAGCATTTT

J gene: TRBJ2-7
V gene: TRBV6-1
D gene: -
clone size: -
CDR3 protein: CASSEKDYPTYEQYF
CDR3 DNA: TGTGCCAGCAGTGAAAAGGACTACCCTACCTACGAGCAGTACTTC

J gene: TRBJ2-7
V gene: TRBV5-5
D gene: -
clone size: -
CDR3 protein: CASSLGTYPGEQYF
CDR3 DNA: TGTGCCAGCAGCTTGGGGACATACCCCGGGGAGCAGTACTTC

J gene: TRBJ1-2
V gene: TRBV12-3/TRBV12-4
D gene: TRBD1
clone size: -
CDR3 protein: CASAPGGYGYTF
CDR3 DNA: TGTGCCAGCGCCCCAGGGGGTTATGGCTACACCTTC

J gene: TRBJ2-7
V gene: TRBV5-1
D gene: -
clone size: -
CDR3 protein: CASSLDRQQYF
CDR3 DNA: TGCGCCAGCAGCTTGGACAGGCAGCAGTACTTC

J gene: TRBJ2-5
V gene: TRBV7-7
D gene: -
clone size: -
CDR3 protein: CASSLFGASEQETQYF
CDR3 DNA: TGTGCCAGCAGCTTATTTGGGGCGAGCGAACAAGAGACCCAGTACTTC

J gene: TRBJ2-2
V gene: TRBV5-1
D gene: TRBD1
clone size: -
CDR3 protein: CASSPSTGSLTNTGELFF
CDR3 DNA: TGCGCCAGCAGCCCCTCGACAGGGTCCCTAACCAACACCGGGGAGCTGTTTTTT

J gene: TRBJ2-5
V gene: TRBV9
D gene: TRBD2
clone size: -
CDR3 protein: CASSPRGRVEETQYF
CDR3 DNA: TGTGCCAGCAGCCCCCGGGGGAGGGTTGAAGAGACCCAGTACTTC

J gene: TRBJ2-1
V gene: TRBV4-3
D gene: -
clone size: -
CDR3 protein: CASSPFPPTAFSYNEQFF
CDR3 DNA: TGCGCCAGCAGCCCATTCCCCCCGACAGCTTTCTCCTACAATGAGCAGTTCTTC

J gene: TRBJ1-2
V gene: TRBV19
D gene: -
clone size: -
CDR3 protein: CASSPGGGAGYGYTF
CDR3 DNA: TGTGCCAGTAGCCCTGGAGGGGGGGCAGGCTATGGCTACACCTTC

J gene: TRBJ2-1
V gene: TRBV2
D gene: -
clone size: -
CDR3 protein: CASRNPWRGSYNEQFF
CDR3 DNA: TGTGCCAGCAGGAACCCTTGGCGGGGTTCCTACAATGAGCAGTTCTTC

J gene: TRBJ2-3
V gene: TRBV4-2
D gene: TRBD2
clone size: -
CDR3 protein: CASSQGLAGDLTDTQYF
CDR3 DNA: TGTGCCAGCAGCCAAGGACTAGCGGGGGATCTAACAGATACGCAGTATTTT

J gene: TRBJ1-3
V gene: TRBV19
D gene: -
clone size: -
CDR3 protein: CASSIRLQTTVSGNTIYF
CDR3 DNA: TGTGCCAGTAGTATCAGATTACAGACGACAGTTTCTGGAAACACCATATATTTT

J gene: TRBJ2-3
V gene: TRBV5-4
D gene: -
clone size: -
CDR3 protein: CASSGQPTSTDTQYF
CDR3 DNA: TGTGCCAGCAGCGGACAGCCGACTAGCACAGATACGCAGTATTTT

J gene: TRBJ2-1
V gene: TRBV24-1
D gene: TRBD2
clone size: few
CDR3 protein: CATSVGPWGLGRNEQFF
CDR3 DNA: TGTGCCACCAGTGTCGGCCCCTGGGGACTAGGGAGGAATGAGCAGTTCTTC

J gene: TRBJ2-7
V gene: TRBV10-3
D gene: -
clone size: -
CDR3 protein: CAISDLQLEQYF
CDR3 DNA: TGTGCCATCAGTGATCTTCAGTTGGAGCAGTACTTC

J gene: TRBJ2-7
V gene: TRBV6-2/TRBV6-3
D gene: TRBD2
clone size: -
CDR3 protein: CASSRSAGALNEQYF
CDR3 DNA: TGTGCCAGCAGCCGTTCGGCGGGAGCACTAAACGAGCAGTACTTC

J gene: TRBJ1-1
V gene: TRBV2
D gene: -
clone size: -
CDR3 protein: CASRGEWVGTEAFF
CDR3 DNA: TGTGCCAGCAGGGGAGAGTGGGTGGGGACTGAAGCTTTCTTT

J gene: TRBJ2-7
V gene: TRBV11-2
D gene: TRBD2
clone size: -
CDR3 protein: CASSDFYRTSGKYEQYF
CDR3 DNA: TGTGCCAGCAGCGATTTTTATCGGACTAGCGGGAAATACGAGCAGTACTTC

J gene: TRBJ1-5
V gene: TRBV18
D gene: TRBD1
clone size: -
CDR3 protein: CASSATSLGQALGQPQHF
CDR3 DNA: TGTGCCAGCTCAGCCACAAGTCTGGGACAGGCATTGGGTCAGCCCCAGCATTTT

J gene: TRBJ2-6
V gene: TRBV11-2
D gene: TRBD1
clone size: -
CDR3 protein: CASSRTGGTGANVLTF
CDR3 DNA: TGTGCCAGCAGTCGAACAGGGGGTACTGGGGCCAACGTCCTGACTTTC

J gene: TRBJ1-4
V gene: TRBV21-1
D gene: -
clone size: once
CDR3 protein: CASSGRTGQGNEKLFF
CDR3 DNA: TGTGCCAGCAGCGGACGGACAGGGCAGGGTAATGAAAAACTGTTTTTT

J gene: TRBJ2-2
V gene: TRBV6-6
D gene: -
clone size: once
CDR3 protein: CASSYFGGNGELFF
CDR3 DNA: TGTGCCAGCAGTTACTTCGGGGGAAACGGGGAGCTGTTTTTT

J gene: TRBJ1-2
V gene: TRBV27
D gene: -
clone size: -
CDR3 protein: CASGRISQGYTF
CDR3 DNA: TGTGCCAGCGGCCGAATTTCGCAGGGCTACACCTTC

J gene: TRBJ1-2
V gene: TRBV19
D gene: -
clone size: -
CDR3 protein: CAGGTGIGYTF
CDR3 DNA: TGTGCCGGGGGCACAGGAATTGGCTACACCTTC

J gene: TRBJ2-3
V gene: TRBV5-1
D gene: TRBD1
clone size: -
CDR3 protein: CASSRGQGGSTDTQYF
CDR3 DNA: TGCGCCAGCAGCAGGGGACAGGGAGGAAGCACAGATACGCAGTATTTT

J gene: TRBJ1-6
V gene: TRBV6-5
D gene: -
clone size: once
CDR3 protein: CASSRESSYNSPLHF
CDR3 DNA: TGTGCCAGCAGCCGCGAGAGCTCCTATAATTCACCCCTCCACTTT

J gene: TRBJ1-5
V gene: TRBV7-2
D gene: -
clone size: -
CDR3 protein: CASSRTARNQPQHF
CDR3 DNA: TGTGCCAGCAGCCGGACAGCCCGCAATCAGCCCCAGCATTTT

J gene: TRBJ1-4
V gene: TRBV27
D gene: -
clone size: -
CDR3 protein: CASSLRGRWGTNEKLFF
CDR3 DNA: TGTGCCAGCAGTTTAAGGGGGAGATGGGGAACTAATGAAAAACTGTTTTTT

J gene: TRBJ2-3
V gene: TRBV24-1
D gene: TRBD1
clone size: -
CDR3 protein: CATSDPTGADTQYF
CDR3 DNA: TGTGCCACCAGTGACCCCACAGGGGCAGATACGCAGTATTTT

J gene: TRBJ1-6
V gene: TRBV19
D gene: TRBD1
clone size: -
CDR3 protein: CASSMVGGDSPLHF
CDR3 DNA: TGTGCCAGTAGTATGGTAGGGGGCGATTCACCCCTCCACTTT

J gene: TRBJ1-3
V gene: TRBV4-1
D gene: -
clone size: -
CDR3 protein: CASSPPEVPSGNTIYF
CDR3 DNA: TGCGCCAGCAGCCCCCCGGAGGTCCCCTCTGGAAACACCATATATTTT

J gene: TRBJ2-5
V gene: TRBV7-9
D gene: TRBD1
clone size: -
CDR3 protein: CASSPGTGTQTQYF
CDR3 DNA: TGTGCCAGCAGCCCCGGGACAGGGACACAGACCCAGTACTTC